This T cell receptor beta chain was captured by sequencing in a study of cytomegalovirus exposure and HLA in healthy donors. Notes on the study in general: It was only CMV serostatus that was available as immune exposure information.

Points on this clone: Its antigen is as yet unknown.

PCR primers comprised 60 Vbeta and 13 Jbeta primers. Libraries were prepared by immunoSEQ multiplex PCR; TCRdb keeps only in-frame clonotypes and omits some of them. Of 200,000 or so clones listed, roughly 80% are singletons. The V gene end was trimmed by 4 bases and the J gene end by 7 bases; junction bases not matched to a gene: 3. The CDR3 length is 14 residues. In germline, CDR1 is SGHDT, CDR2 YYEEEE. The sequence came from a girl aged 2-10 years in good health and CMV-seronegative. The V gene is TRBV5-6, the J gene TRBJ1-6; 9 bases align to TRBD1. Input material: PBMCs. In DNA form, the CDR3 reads TGTGCCAGCAGCCTGGACAGGGGAAATTCACCCCTCCACTTT. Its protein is CASSLDRGNSPLHF.